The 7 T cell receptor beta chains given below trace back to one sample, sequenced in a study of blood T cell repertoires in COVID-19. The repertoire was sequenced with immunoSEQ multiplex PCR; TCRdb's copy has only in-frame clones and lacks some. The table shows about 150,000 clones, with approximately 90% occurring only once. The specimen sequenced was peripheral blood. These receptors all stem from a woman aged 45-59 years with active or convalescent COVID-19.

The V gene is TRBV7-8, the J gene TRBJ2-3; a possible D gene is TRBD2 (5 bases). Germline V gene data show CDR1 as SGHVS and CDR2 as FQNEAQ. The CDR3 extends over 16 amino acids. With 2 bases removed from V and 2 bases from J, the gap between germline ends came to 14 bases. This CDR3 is CASSLILAKHTDTQYF. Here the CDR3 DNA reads TGTGCCAGCAGCTTAATCCTAGCTAAGCACACAGATACGCAGTATTTT.

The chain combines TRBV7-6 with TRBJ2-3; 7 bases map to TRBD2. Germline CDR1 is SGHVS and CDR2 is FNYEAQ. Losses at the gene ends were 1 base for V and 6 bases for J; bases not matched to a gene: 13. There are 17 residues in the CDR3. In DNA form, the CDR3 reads TGTGCCAGCAGCTTAGAACCCCTTACTAGCGCGAGGGATACGCAGTATTTT. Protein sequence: CASSLEPLTSARDTQYF. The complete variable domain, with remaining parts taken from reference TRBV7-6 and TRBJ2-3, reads GAGVSQSPRYKVTKRGQDVALRCDPISGHVSLYWYRQALGQGPEFLTYFNYEAQQDKSGLPNDRFSAERPEGSISTLTIQRTEQRDSAMYRCASSLEPLTSARDTQYFGPGTRLTVL.

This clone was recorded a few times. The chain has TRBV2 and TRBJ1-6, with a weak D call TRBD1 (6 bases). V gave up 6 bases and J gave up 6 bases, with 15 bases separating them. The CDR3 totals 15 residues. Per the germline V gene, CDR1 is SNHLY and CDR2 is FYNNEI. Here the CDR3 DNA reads TGTGCCAGCAGGCCTATACAGGGTGGTAATTCACCCCTCCACTTT. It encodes CASRPIQGGNSPLHF.

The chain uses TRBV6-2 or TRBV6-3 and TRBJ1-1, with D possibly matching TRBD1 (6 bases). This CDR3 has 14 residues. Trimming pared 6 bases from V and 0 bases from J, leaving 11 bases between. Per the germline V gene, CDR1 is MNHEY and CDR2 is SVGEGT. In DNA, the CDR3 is TGTGCCAGCAGCCCCGGGACATTGAACACTGAAGCTTTCTTT. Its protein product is CASSPGTLNTEAFF.

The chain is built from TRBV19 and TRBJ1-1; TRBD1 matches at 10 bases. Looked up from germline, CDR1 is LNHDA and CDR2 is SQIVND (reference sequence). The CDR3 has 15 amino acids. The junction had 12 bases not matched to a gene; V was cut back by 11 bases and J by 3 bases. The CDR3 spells CAVTETGGADTEAFF. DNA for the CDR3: TGTGCCGTAACGGAGACAGGGGGCGCGGACACTGAAGCTTTCTTT. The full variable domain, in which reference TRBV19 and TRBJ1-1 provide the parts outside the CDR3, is DGGITQSPKYLFRKEGQNVTLSCEQNLNHDAMYWYRQDPGQGLRLIYYSQIVNDFQKGDIAEGYSVSREKKESFPLTVTSAQKNPTAFYLCAVTETGGADTEAFFGQGTRLTVV.

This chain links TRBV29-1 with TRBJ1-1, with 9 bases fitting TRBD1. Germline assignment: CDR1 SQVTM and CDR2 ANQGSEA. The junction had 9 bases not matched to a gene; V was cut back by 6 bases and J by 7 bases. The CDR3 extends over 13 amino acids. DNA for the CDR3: TGCAGCGTGAAACAGGGGGCATCTTATGAAGCTTTCTTT. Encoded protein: CSVKQGASYEAFF.

CDR3 residues: CASSPRTGIGNEQFF. The CDR3, as DNA: TGTGCCAGCAGCCCACGGACAGGTATTGGCAATGAGCAGTTCTTC. V and J are TRBV6-5 and TRBJ2-1; the match to TRBD1 covers 7 bases. The CDR3 consists of 15 residues. Germline V gives CDR1 MNHEY, CDR2 SVGAGI. Unmatched junction bases numbered 11, after V lost 6 bases and J lost 6 bases.